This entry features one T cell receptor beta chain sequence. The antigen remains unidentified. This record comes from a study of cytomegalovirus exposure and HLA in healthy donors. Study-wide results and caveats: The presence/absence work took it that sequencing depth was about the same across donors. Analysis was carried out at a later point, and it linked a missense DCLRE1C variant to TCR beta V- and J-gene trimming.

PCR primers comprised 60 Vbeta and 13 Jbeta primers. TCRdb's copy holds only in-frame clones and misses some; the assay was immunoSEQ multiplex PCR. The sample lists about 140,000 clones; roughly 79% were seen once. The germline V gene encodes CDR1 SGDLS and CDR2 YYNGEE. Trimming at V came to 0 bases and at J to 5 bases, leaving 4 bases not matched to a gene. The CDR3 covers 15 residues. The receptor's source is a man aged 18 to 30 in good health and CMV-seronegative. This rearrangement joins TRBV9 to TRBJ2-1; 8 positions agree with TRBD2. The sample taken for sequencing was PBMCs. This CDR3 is CASSVVSGENNEQFF. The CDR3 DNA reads TGTGCCAGCAGCGTAGTTAGCGGGGAAAACAATGAGCAGTTCTTC.